This is a list of T cell receptor beta chains from one sample in a study of blood T cells in healthy people across ages. One entry per CDR3 protein results from TCRdb running MiXCR on the 5' RACE reads. The sample includes 780,000 or so distinct CDR3 sequences, around 25% of them seen just once. These same records also appear under a second study, on T cells of mothers and their children.

The sample was blood. The receptors originated from a boy aged 5-17 years in good health. Both conserved end residues are part of each CDR3. D genes are given only for firm matches. The size field is filled for only some rows; it gives once, few, many or a size class.

cdr3_aa: CASRSRQGTSGANVPTF; cdr3_nt: TGTGCCAGCAGATCAAGACAGGGAACCTCTGGGGCCAACGTCCCGACTTTC; j_call: TRBJ2-6; clone_size: few; v_call: TRBV12-3/TRBV12-4; d_call: TRBD1
cdr3_aa: CASSLGGNNEKLFF; cdr3_nt: TGTGCCAGCAGTTTAGGGGGGAATAATGAAAAACTGTTTTTT; j_call: TRBJ1-4; clone_size: -; v_call: TRBV12-3/TRBV12-4; d_call: -
cdr3_aa: CASSFTGANTGELFF; cdr3_nt: TGTGCCAGCAGCTTCACAGGGGCTAACACCGGGGAGCTGTTTTTT; j_call: TRBJ2-2; clone_size: few; v_call: TRBV6-2/TRBV6-3; d_call: TRBD1
cdr3_aa: CASSQGQGANIQYF; cdr3_nt: TGCGCCAGCAGCCAGGGACAGGGGGCAAACATTCAGTACTTC; j_call: TRBJ2-4; clone_size: -; v_call: TRBV5-1; d_call: TRBD1
cdr3_aa: CSARGDQAYEQYF; cdr3_nt: TGCAGTGCTAGAGGTGACCAAGCCTACGAGCAGTACTTC; j_call: TRBJ2-7; clone_size: -; v_call: TRBV20-1; d_call: -
cdr3_aa: CASSQEGGNRKTQYF; cdr3_nt: TGTGCCAGCAGCCAAGAGGGGGGAAATAGAAAGACCCAGTACTTC; j_call: TRBJ2-5; clone_size: -; v_call: TRBV7-2; d_call: -
cdr3_aa: CASSFNLLAGGETQYF; cdr3_nt: TGTGCCAGCAGTTTTAACCTCCTAGCGGGAGGAGAGACCCAGTACTTC; j_call: TRBJ2-5; clone_size: -; v_call: TRBV12-3/TRBV12-4; d_call: TRBD2
cdr3_aa: CDSSPRTDTQYF; cdr3_nt: TGTGATAGCAGTCCGCGAACAGATACGCAATATTTT; j_call: TRBJ2-3; clone_size: -; v_call: TRBV12-3/TRBV12-4; d_call: -
cdr3_aa: CSVVPSGDYGYTF; cdr3_nt: TGCAGCGTTGTCCCATCCGGGGACTATGGCTACACCTTC; j_call: TRBJ1-2; clone_size: few; v_call: TRBV29-1; d_call: -
cdr3_aa: CASTQTRTIGYTF; cdr3_nt: TGTGCCAGCACCCAAACTAGAACGATTGGCTACACCTTC; j_call: TRBJ1-2; clone_size: -; v_call: TRBV6-2/TRBV6-3; d_call: -
cdr3_aa: CASSVATGYSNQPQHF; cdr3_nt: TGTGCCAGCAGTGTAGCAACAGGGTATAGCAATCAGCCCCAGCATTTT; j_call: TRBJ1-5; clone_size: few; v_call: TRBV28; d_call: -
cdr3_aa: CASSFGGTVKYAGEQYF; cdr3_nt: TGTGCCAGCAGTTTCGGGGGGACCGTAAAATACGCGGGGGAGCAGTACTTC; j_call: TRBJ2-7; clone_size: -; v_call: TRBV28; d_call: TRBD2
cdr3_aa: CATSDGGLAAGYNEQFF; cdr3_nt: TGTGCCACCAGTGACGGAGGACTAGCGGCAGGTTACAATGAGCAGTTCTTC; j_call: TRBJ2-1; clone_size: -; v_call: TRBV24-1; d_call: TRBD2
cdr3_aa: CSVGGTESGYTF; cdr3_nt: TGCAGCGTTGGGGGGACAGAGTCTGGCTACACCTTC; j_call: TRBJ1-2; clone_size: few; v_call: TRBV29-1; d_call: TRBD1
cdr3_aa: CASSLSGTGDIQYF; cdr3_nt: TGTGCCAGCAGCCTCTCCGGGACGGGAGACATTCAGTACTTC; j_call: TRBJ2-4; clone_size: few; v_call: TRBV7-2; d_call: -
cdr3_aa: CASSRQGIGSPLHF; cdr3_nt: TGTGCCAGCAGCCGACAGGGAATAGGTTCACCCCTCCACTTT; j_call: TRBJ1-6; clone_size: -; v_call: TRBV27; d_call: TRBD1
cdr3_aa: CASSQKGIYEQYF; cdr3_nt: TGTGCCAGCAGCCAAAAGGGAATCTACGAGCAGTACTTC; j_call: TRBJ2-7; clone_size: -; v_call: TRBV4-2; d_call: -
cdr3_aa: CASSLGIKSWTTNEKLFF; cdr3_nt: TGTGCCAGCAGCTTGGGCATTAAGAGTTGGACAACTAATGAAAAACTGTTTTTT; j_call: TRBJ1-4; clone_size: -; v_call: TRBV5-5; d_call: -
cdr3_aa: CSAPDLGGDFYEQYF; cdr3_nt: TGCAGTGCGCCCGACTTGGGTGGGGATTTCTACGAGCAGTACTTC; j_call: TRBJ2-7; clone_size: few; v_call: TRBV20-1; d_call: -
cdr3_aa: CASSQLTGRGSYNEQFF; cdr3_nt: TGTGCCAGCAGCCAACTTACGGGGCGGGGGTCCTACAATGAGCAGTTCTTC; j_call: TRBJ2-1; clone_size: -; v_call: TRBV14; d_call: TRBD2
cdr3_aa: CASSEHWRGNTIYF; cdr3_nt: TGTGCCAGCAGTGAACATTGGAGAGGAAACACCATATATTTT; j_call: TRBJ1-3; clone_size: few; v_call: TRBV2; d_call: -
cdr3_aa: CSAPLAGGGETQYF; cdr3_nt: TGCAGTGCTCCTTTAGCGGGGGGAGGCGAGACCCAGTACTTC; j_call: TRBJ2-5; clone_size: -; v_call: TRBV20-1; d_call: TRBD2
cdr3_aa: CAISEPSGGYNEQFF; cdr3_nt: TGTGCCATCAGTGAACCTAGCGGTGGCTACAATGAGCAGTTCTTC; j_call: TRBJ2-1; clone_size: -; v_call: TRBV10-3; d_call: TRBD2
cdr3_aa: CSARLAGGIHTGELFF; cdr3_nt: TGCAGTGCTCGGCTAGCGGGAGGGATACACACCGGGGAGCTGTTTTTT; j_call: TRBJ2-2; clone_size: few; v_call: TRBV20-1; d_call: TRBD2
cdr3_aa: CSAPGGPTDTQYF; cdr3_nt: TGCAGTGCTCCAGGGGGTCCCACAGATACGCAGTATTTT; j_call: TRBJ2-3; clone_size: -; v_call: TRBV20-1; d_call: TRBD1
cdr3_aa: CASSTRLAGGIQETQYF; cdr3_nt: TGTGCCAGCAGCACGAGACTAGCGGGAGGGATCCAAGAGACCCAGTACTTC; j_call: TRBJ2-5; clone_size: few; v_call: TRBV11-2; d_call: TRBD2
cdr3_aa: CASSLTAGTVETQYF; cdr3_nt: TGTGCCAGCAGCTTAACTGCAGGGACTGTAGAGACCCAGTACTTC; j_call: TRBJ2-5; clone_size: -; v_call: TRBV7-3; d_call: -
cdr3_aa: CSARSRGLAPFQETQYF; cdr3_nt: TGCAGTGCTAGATCTCGGGGGCTAGCGCCGTTTCAAGAGACCCAGTACTTC; j_call: TRBJ2-5; clone_size: -; v_call: TRBV20-1; d_call: -
cdr3_aa: CASSPFGGHEVETQYF; cdr3_nt: TGTGCCAGCTCACCCTTTGGGGGACATGAAGTGGAGACCCAGTACTTC; j_call: TRBJ2-5; clone_size: once; v_call: TRBV18; d_call: -
cdr3_aa: CASSQEFRGAYEQYF; cdr3_nt: TGCGCCAGCAGCCAAGAGTTTCGGGGAGCCTACGAGCAGTACTTC; j_call: TRBJ2-7; clone_size: few; v_call: TRBV4-3; d_call: -
cdr3_aa: CASTLAVGSYNEQFF; cdr3_nt: TGTGCCAGCACCCTGGCGGTGGGATCCTACAATGAGCAGTTCTTC; j_call: TRBJ2-1; clone_size: few; v_call: TRBV7-8; d_call: -
cdr3_aa: CSAGARGIGETQYF; cdr3_nt: TGCAGTGCTGGGGCCAGGGGGATCGGAGAGACCCAGTACTTC; j_call: TRBJ2-5; clone_size: -; v_call: TRBV20-1; d_call: TRBD1
cdr3_aa: CASSQDRGQGYNEQFF; cdr3_nt: TGCGCCAGCAGCCAAGATAGAGGACAGGGATACAATGAGCAGTTCTTC; j_call: TRBJ2-1; clone_size: few; v_call: TRBV4-3; d_call: TRBD1
cdr3_aa: CSVVPRQGAIYEQYF; cdr3_nt: TGCAGCGTTGTCCCCCGACAGGGGGCAATTTACGAGCAGTACTTC; j_call: TRBJ2-7; clone_size: -; v_call: TRBV29-1; d_call: TRBD1
cdr3_aa: CASSRLQGSEQYF; cdr3_nt: TGTGCCAGCAGTCGGCTCCAGGGAAGCGAGCAGTACTTC; j_call: TRBJ2-7; clone_size: few; v_call: TRBV12-3/TRBV12-4; d_call: -
cdr3_aa: CSAHLVVTLLTDTQYF; cdr3_nt: TGCAGTGCCCACCTGGTGGTGACCCTCCTCACAGATACGCAGTATTTT; j_call: TRBJ2-3; clone_size: -; v_call: TRBV20-1; d_call: -
cdr3_aa: CASSVQGRADEQFF; cdr3_nt: TGTGCCAGCAGCGTACAGGGGCGCGCTGACGAGCAGTTCTTC; j_call: TRBJ2-1; clone_size: -; v_call: TRBV2; d_call: TRBD1
cdr3_aa: CSVVASGRSGFGDEQFF; cdr3_nt: TGCAGCGTTGTTGCTAGCGGGAGGAGTGGCTTTGGGGATGAGCAGTTCTTC; j_call: TRBJ2-1; clone_size: many; v_call: TRBV29-1; d_call: TRBD2
cdr3_aa: CASSLPGSGQGAQGSGNTIYF; cdr3_nt: TGTGCCAGCAGCTTACCTGGTTCGGGACAGGGAGCCCAAGGCTCTGGAAACACCATATATTTT; j_call: TRBJ1-3; clone_size: -; v_call: TRBV7-2; d_call: TRBD1
cdr3_aa: CASSQETRRGSEQYF; cdr3_nt: TGTGCCAGCAGCCAAGAAACGCGACGGGGCTCCGAGCAGTACTTC; j_call: TRBJ2-7; clone_size: few; v_call: TRBV4-2; d_call: -
cdr3_aa: CASSIRVEETQYF; cdr3_nt: TGTGCCAGCAGCATTCGGGTAGAGGAGACCCAGTACTTC; j_call: TRBJ2-5; clone_size: few; v_call: TRBV3-1; d_call: -
cdr3_aa: CSVFGAGERKDTQYF; cdr3_nt: TGCAGCGTTTTCGGCGCGGGGGAGAGAAAGGATACGCAGTATTTT; j_call: TRBJ2-3; clone_size: few; v_call: TRBV29-1; d_call: TRBD2
cdr3_aa: CASTDDLPTQQFF; cdr3_nt: TGTGCCAGCACTGACGACCTCCCTACCCAGCAGTTCTTC; j_call: TRBJ2-1; clone_size: few; v_call: TRBV6-1; d_call: -
cdr3_aa: CASSLDRDWGEDGYTF; cdr3_nt: TGTGCCAGCAGCTTGGATAGGGATTGGGGGGAAGATGGCTACACCTTC; j_call: TRBJ1-2; clone_size: many; v_call: TRBV5-5; d_call: -
cdr3_aa: CASSLTGRGGVDTQYF; cdr3_nt: TGTGCCAGCAGCTTAACAGGTCGGGGGGGCGTAGATACGCAGTATTTT; j_call: TRBJ2-3; clone_size: few; v_call: TRBV7-3; d_call: TRBD2
cdr3_aa: CASSQDQTGGSYEQYF; cdr3_nt: TGCGCCAGCAGCCAAGATCAGACAGGGGGGTCCTACGAGCAGTACTTC; j_call: TRBJ2-7; clone_size: -; v_call: TRBV4-1; d_call: TRBD1
cdr3_aa: CASSAWGPQYEQYF; cdr3_nt: TGTGCCAGCAGTGCCTGGGGGCCCCAGTACGAGCAGTACTTC; j_call: TRBJ2-7; clone_size: -; v_call: TRBV2; d_call: -
cdr3_aa: CASSYSGIWGRNSPLHF; cdr3_nt: TGTGCCAGCAGTTACTCGGGGATTTGGGGACGGAATTCACCCCTCCACTTT; j_call: TRBJ1-6; clone_size: -; v_call: TRBV6-5; d_call: -
cdr3_aa: CASSERGTNYNEQFF; cdr3_nt: TGTGCCAGCAGCGAGAGGGGGACGAACTACAATGAGCAGTTCTTC; j_call: TRBJ2-1; clone_size: few; v_call: TRBV7-9; d_call: -
cdr3_aa: CASSPLWGGETQYF; cdr3_nt: TGTGCCAGCAGCCCCCTATGGGGAGGGGAGACCCAGTACTTC; j_call: TRBJ2-5; clone_size: few; v_call: TRBV7-2; d_call: TRBD2
cdr3_aa: CSVPFTRSSYNEQFF; cdr3_nt: TGCAGCGTTCCCTTCACAAGGAGCTCCTACAATGAGCAGTTCTTC; j_call: TRBJ2-1; clone_size: many; v_call: TRBV29-1; d_call: -
cdr3_aa: CSADGTSGGDQYF; cdr3_nt: TGCAGTGCTGACGGGACTAGCGGGGGGGACCAGTACTTC; j_call: TRBJ2-5; clone_size: -; v_call: TRBV20-1; d_call: TRBD2
cdr3_aa: CASSGTGGLAKNIQYF; cdr3_nt: TGTGCCAGCAGTGGGACCGGGGGATTAGCCAAAAACATTCAGTACTTC; j_call: TRBJ2-4; clone_size: few; v_call: TRBV12-3/TRBV12-4; d_call: -
cdr3_aa: CASSQPPGLGGELFF; cdr3_nt: TGTGCCAGCAGCCAGCCGCCGGGGTTGGGCGGGGAGCTGTTTTTT; j_call: TRBJ2-2; clone_size: -; v_call: TRBV7-6; d_call: -